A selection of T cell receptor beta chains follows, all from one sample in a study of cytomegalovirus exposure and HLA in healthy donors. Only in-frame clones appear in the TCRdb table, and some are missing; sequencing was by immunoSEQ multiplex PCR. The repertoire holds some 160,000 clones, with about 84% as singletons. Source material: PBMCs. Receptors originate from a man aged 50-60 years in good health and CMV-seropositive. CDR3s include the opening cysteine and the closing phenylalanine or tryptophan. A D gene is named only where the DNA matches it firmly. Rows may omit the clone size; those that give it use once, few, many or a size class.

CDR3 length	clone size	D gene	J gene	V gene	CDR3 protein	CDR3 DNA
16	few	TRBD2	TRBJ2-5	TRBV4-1	CASSRQRASGDETQYF	TGCGCCAGCAGCCGCCAACGGGCTAGCGGGGACGAGACCCAGTACTTC
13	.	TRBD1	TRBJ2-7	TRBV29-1	CSVGKGAGYEQYF	TGCAGCGTGGGAAAGGGGGCAGGCTACGAGCAGTACTTC
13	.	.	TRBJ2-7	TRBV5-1	CARRTRGTYEQYF	TGCGCCAGGCGAACCAGGGGAACCTACGAGCAGTACTTC
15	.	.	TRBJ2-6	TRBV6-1	CASSGTRSGANVLTF	TGTGCCAGCAGCGGGACTCGTTCTGGGGCCAACGTCCTGACTTTC
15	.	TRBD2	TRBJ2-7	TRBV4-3	CASSQAGTSDYEQYF	TGCGCCAGCAGCCAAGCGGGGACTAGCGACTACGAGCAGTACTTC
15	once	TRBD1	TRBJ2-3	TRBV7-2	CASSPGGTGGNTQYF	TGTGCCAGCAGCCCGGGGGGGACAGGGGGAAATACGCAGTATTTT
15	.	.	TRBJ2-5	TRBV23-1	CASSQSKRAMETQYF	TGCGCCAGCAGTCAATCGAAGCGGGCTATGGAGACCCAGTACTTC
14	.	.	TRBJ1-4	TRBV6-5	CASSPTPPGEKLFF	TGTGCCAGCAGCCCAACACCCCCCGGGGAAAAACTGTTTTTT
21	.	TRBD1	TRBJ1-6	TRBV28	CASSPPATGTGGRLPGSPLHF	TGTGCCAGCAGTCCGCCCGCGACCGGGACAGGGGGCAGGCTGCCCGGGTCACCCCTCCACTTT
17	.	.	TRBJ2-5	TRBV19	CASSPIGRGLYQETQYF	TGTGCCAGTAGTCCCATTGGGCGGGGCCTGTACCAAGAGACCCAGTACTTC
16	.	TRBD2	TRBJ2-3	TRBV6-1	CASSEWSGGNTDTQYF	TGTGCCAGCAGTGAATGGAGCGGGGGGAATACAGATACGCAGTATTTT
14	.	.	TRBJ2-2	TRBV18	CASSLGLNTGELFF	TGTGCCAGCTCATTGGGACTTAACACCGGGGAGCTGTTTTTT
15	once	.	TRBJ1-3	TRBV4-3	CASSQDGISGNTIYF	TGCGCCAGCAGCCAAGACGGTATCTCTGGAAACACCATATATTTT
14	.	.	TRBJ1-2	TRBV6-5	CASSYSLGAYGYTF	TGTGCCAGCAGTTACTCGCTAGGGGCCTATGGCTACACCTTC
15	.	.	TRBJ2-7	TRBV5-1	CASSRQGASSYEQYF	TGCGCCAGCAGCCGCCAAGGGGCAAGCTCCTACGAGCAGTACTTC
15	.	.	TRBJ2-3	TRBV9	CASSVTGDSTDTQYF	TGTGCCAGCAGCGTTACCGGAGACAGCACAGATACGCAGTATTTT
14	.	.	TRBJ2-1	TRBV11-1	CASSLSEQYNEQFF	TGTGCCAGCAGTTTATCGGAACAGTACAATGAGCAGTTCTTC
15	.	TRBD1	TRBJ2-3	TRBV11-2	CASSFNRGTTDTQYF	TGTGCCAGCAGCTTCAACAGGGGAACAACAGATACGCAGTATTTT
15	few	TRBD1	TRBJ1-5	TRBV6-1	CASSWTGVSNQPQHF	TGTGCCAGCAGTTGGACAGGAGTTAGCAATCAGCCCCAGCATTTT
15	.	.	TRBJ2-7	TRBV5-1	CASSFSGRSSYEQYF	TGCGCCAGCAGCTTCTCAGGGAGGAGCTCCTACGAGCAGTACTTC
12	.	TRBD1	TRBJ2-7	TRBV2	CASRWTGDEQYF	TGTGCCAGCAGATGGACAGGGGACGAGCAGTACTTC
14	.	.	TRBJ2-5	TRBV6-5	CASSLRREQETQYF	TGTGCCAGCAGTCTCAGACGGGAACAAGAGACCCAGTACTTC
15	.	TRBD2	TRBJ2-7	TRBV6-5	CASSYSGTSTHEQYF	TGTGCCAGCAGTTACTCGGGGACTAGCACCCACGAGCAGTACTTC
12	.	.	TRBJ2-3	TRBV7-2	CASSSITDTQYF	TGTGCCAGCAGCTCCATCACAGATACGCAGTATTTT
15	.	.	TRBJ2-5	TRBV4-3	CASSPQGLAAETQYF	TGCGCCAGCAGCCCCCAGGGGCTAGCGGCAGAGACCCAGTACTTC
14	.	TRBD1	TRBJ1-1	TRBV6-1	CASSVGTGKSEAFF	TGTGCCAGCAGTGTCGGGACAGGGAAAAGTGAAGCTTTCTTT
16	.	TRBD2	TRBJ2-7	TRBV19	CASSPSGRGGFYEQYF	TGTGCCAGTAGTCCCTCTGGGAGGGGAGGGTTCTACGAGCAGTACTTC
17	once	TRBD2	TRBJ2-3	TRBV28	CASSFTMERELTDTQYF	TGTGCCAGCAGTTTTACGATGGAGCGGGAACTCACAGATACGCAGTATTTT
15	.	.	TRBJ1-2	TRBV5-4	CASSSAQQGFGGYTF	TGTGCCAGCAGCTCTGCGCAACAGGGTTTCGGTGGCTACACCTTC
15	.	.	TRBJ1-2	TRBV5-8	CASSLLFGRNYGYTF	TGTGCCAGCAGCTTACTATTCGGGAGAAACTATGGCTACACCTTC
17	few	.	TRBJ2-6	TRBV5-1	CASSTGHTASGANVLTF	TGCGCCAGCAGCACGGGACACACCGCCTCTGGGGCCAACGTCCTGACTTTC
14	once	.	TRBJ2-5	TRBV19	CASSIPGLQETQYF	TGTGCCAGTAGTATCCCAGGGCTCCAAGAGACCCAGTACTTC
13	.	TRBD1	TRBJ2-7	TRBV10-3	CATTPGQLRKQYF	TGTGCCACCACGCCGGGACAGCTACGAAAGCAGTACTTC
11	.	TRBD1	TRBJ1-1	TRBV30	CAWGQGTEAFF	TGTGCCTGGGGACAGGGCACTGAAGCTTTCTTT
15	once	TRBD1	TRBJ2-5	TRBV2	CASSPDRGGGETQYF	TGTGCCAGCAGTCCGGACAGGGGAGGAGGAGAGACCCAGTACTTC
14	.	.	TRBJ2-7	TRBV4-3	CASSRGTAHYEQYF	TGCGCCAGCAGCCGCGGGACTGCGCATTACGAGCAGTACTTC
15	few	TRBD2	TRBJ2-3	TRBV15	CATSRGLAGTDTQYF	TGTGCCACCAGCAGAGGGCTAGCGGGCACAGATACGCAGTATTTT
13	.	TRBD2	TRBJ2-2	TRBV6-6	CATPRGTTGELFF	TGTGCCACTCCGCGGGGGACTACCGGGGAGCTGTTTTTT
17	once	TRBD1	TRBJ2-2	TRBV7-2	CASSLGPRQGDTGELFF	TGTGCCAGCAGCTTAGGTCCTCGACAGGGGGACACCGGGGAGCTGTTTTTT
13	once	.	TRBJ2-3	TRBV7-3	CASSPYPSDTQYF	TGTGCCAGCAGCCCCTACCCCTCAGATACGCAGTATTTT
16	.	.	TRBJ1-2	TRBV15	CATSRDRGGSSYGYTF	TGTGCCACCAGCAGAGATAGAGGTGGCAGTAGCTATGGCTACACCTTC
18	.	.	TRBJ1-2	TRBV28	CASSFNQGFLSSHYGYTF	TGTGCCAGCAGTTTCAACCAGGGGTTCCTCTCGAGTCACTATGGCTACACCTTC
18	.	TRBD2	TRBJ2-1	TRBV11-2	CASGMGLAGGSSYNEQFF	TGTGCCAGCGGGATGGGACTAGCGGGGGGGAGCTCCTACAATGAGCAGTTCTTC
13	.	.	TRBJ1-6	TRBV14	CASSQGGGRPLHF	TGTGCCAGCAGCCAAGGGGGGGGTCGGCCCCTCCACTTT
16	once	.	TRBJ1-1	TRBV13	CASSFGAGRGNTEAFF	TGTGCCAGCAGCTTCGGAGCAGGGCGCGGGAACACTGAAGCTTTCTTT
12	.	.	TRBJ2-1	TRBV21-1	CASSKALSEQFF	TGTGCCAGCAGCAAAGCGCTCAGTGAGCAGTTCTTC
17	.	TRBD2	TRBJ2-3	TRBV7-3	CASSLIDSRGGTDTQYF	TGTGCCAGCAGCTTAATCGATTCGCGGGGGGGCACAGATACGCAGTATTTT